These 31 T cell receptor beta chains were sequenced from one sample in a study of shared clonotypes between healthy human individuals. In the naive CD8 group, cells lacked CD45RO and were positively selected for CCR7, so terminally differentiated effector memory CD45RA+ cells were left out. Clones were sequenced by immunoSEQ multiplex PCR, and TCRdb holds only the in-frame ones, with some missing. The sample includes over 800,000 clones, 90% to 95% of them seen just once. The specimen sequenced was naive CD8+ T cells sorted from blood. The receptor source for this set is a man between 25 and 39 years old in good health.

The CDR3 DNA sequence: TGTGCCAGCAGTTTAGTTAGCGGGAGTTCCTACAATGAGCAGTTCTTC. This encodes CASSLVSGSSYNEQFF. The chain links TRBV27 to TRBJ2-1; 9 nucleotides match TRBD2. Germline V gene sequence: CDR1 MNHEY, CDR2 SMNVEV (reference sequence). V dropped 2 bases and J dropped 1; count of bases not matched to a gene: 3. CDR3 length: 16 residues.

The chain joins TRBV28 to TRBJ2-7; TRBD1 matches at 8 bases. The CDR3 spans 12 residues. The V segment lost 10 bases and the J segment 3 bases; nucleotides outside the gene matches: 5. Germline loops: CDR1 MDHEN, CDR2 SYDVKM. This chain's CDR3 is CAISDRDYEQYF. DNA of the CDR3: TGTGCCATATCGGACAGGGACTACGAGCAGTACTTC.

The chain carries TRBV7-9 and TRBJ2-2, with 8 bases identical to TRBD1. CDR1 is SEHNR and CDR2 is FQNEAQ in the germline V gene (reference sequence). V dropped 6 bases and J dropped 4; count of bases not matched to a gene: 1. The CDR3 length is 13 residues. The CDR3 coding sequence is TGTGCCAGCAGGGACAGGGCCACCGGGGAGCTGTTTTTT. Protein: CASRDRATGELFF. Filled out from reference TRBV7-9 and TRBJ2-2, the complete variable domain reads DTGVSQNPRHKITKRGQNVTFRCDPISEHNRLYWYRQTLGQGPEFLTYFQNEAQLEKSRLLSDRFSAERPKGSFSTLEIQRTEQGDSAMYLCASRDRATGELFFGEGSRLTVL.

This rearrangement joins TRBV18 to TRBJ2-7; a weak D match, TRBD2 (5 bases). The CDR3 is 15 residues long. Germline V CDR1 and CDR2: KGHSH, LQKENI. V lost 4 bases and J lost 4, with 17 bases in between. The CDR3 nucleotides are TGTGCCAGCTCACGTGAGGGTACACGGTCATACGAGCAGTACTTC. Its protein is CASSREGTRSYEQYF.

The chain recombines TRBV5-5 with TRBJ2-7; 8 bases line up with TRBD1. The CDR3 is 14 amino acids. The germline CDR1 and CDR2 sequences are SGHKS and YYEKEE (reference sequence). V was pared by 2 bases and J by 6 bases, with 7 bases of the junction left unmatched. CDR3 nucleotides: TGTGCCAGCAGCTTAGGACAGGGAGCCCTCGAGCAGTACTTC. Protein sequence: CASSLGQGALEQYF. Using reference TRBV5-5 and TRBJ2-7 for the parts outside the CDR3, the full variable domain is DAGVTQSPTHLIKTRGQQVTLRCSPISGHKSVSWYQQVLGQGPQFIFQYYEKEERGRGNFPDRFSARQFPNYSSELNVNALLLGDSALYLCASSLGQGALEQYFGPGTRLTVT.

The CDR3 region has the DNA TGTGCCAGCAGTCAGCAGACGGCTCGGAGGGATGAGCAGTTCTTC. This codes for CASSQQTARRDEQFF. This chain joins TRBV27 and TRBJ2-1; weak D call: TRBD2 (6 bases). The CDR3 runs to 15 residues. Germline V gene data show CDR1 as MNHEY and CDR2 as SMNVEV (reference sequence). The ends were cut back, 5 bases at V and 8 bases at J, with 19 bases in the middle.

The chain employs TRBV28 and TRBJ2-1, with TRBD2 matching over 8 bases. The V gene end was trimmed by 6 bases and the J gene end by 1 base; junction bases not matched to a gene: 8. CDR1 and CDR2 from the germline V gene are MDHEN and SYDVKM. The CDR3 totals 16 residues. The CDR3 protein is CASSRGSGSSYNEQFF. As DNA, the CDR3 is TGTGCCAGCAGCAGAGGGAGCGGGAGTTCCTACAATGAGCAGTTCTTC.

This chain uses TRBV14 with TRBJ2-3, with TRBD2 as a possible D gene (6 bases). This CDR3 region has 16 residues. CDR1 is SGHDN, CDR2 FVKESK, per germline. The ends were cut back, 1 base at V and 3 bases at J, with 14 bases in the middle. This chain's CDR3 is CASSQVGRELTDTQYF. As DNA, the CDR3 is TGTGCCAGCAGCCAAGTCGGCCGGGAGCTGACAGATACGCAGTATTTT. The complete variable domain, with remaining parts taken from reference TRBV14 and TRBJ2-3, reads EAGVTQFPSHSVIEKGQTVTLRCDPISGHDNLYWYRRVMGKEIKFLLHFVKESKQDESGMPNNRFLAERTGGTYSTLKVQPAELEDSGVYFCASSQVGRELTDTQYFGPGTRLTVL.

This clone came up a few times. The rearrangement uses TRBV28 and TRBJ1-2, with D unclear. The germline V gene has CDR1 MDHEN and CDR2 SYDVKM. The CDR3 extends over 14 amino acids. V shed 3 bases and J shed 0 bases, with 8 bases lying between them. The CDR3 nucleotides are TGTGCCAGCAGTTTTCTGGGTCCTAACTATGGCTACACCTTC. Translation: CASSFLGPNYGYTF.

A remark on this clone: Within the sample, other DNA sequences also encode this same CDR3. The chain couples TRBV7-8 to TRBJ2-1; D gene unclear. The CDR3 extends over 12 amino acids. Germline V gene data show CDR1 as SGHVS and CDR2 as FQNEAQ. Trimming shortened V by 1 base and J by 6 bases, and 4 bases separated the two germline ends. The CDR3 region is CASSLGSNEQFF. CDR3 coding DNA: TGTGCCAGCAGCTTAGGCAGCAATGAGCAGTTCTTC.

The V gene is TRBV11-2, the J gene TRBJ2-7; no reliable D call. Trimming removed 5 bases at V and 0 bases at J, with 14 bases between. From germline, CDR1 is SGHAT and CDR2 FQNNGV. The CDR3 is made up of 15 amino acids. The CDR3 sequence is CASSPAGGASYEQYF. CDR3 sequence (DNA): TGTGCCAGCAGCCCCGCCGGCGGTGCCTCCTACGAGCAGTACTTC.

The chain uses TRBV27 and TRBJ2-7, with 8 positions matching TRBD1. With V trimmed by 2 bases and J by 5 bases, 14 bases remained unmatched. The CDR3 covers 17 residues. CDR1 MNHEY and CDR2 SMNVEV come from the germline V gene (reference sequence). The CDR3, as DNA: TGTGCCAGCAGTTTAACTCCCCTTAGGACAGGGAAAAACGAGCAGTACTTC. Its translation: CASSLTPLRTGKNEQYF.

The chain uses TRBV4-1 and TRBJ1-5; weak D call: TRBD1 (5 bases). V lost 3 bases to trimming and J lost 5 bases, with 14 bases between them. CDR1 and CDR2 from the germline V gene are MGHRA and YSYEKL. The CDR3 consists of 15 residues. The CDR3 DNA sequence: TGCGCCAGCAGCCAGGTGACAGAGATCGATCAGCCCCAGCATTTT. This codes for CASSQVTEIDQPQHF.

This chain links TRBV18 with TRBJ2-7; 8 nucleotides align to TRBD1. V was pared by 4 bases and J by 3 bases, with 8 bases of the junction left unmatched. CDR1 is KGHSH and CDR2 is LQKENI in the germline V gene. The CDR3 has 15 amino acids. The DNA for the CDR3 is TGTGCCAGCTCACACCCCGACAGGGGCCTCTACGAGCAGTACTTC. Amino acids: CASSHPDRGLYEQYF.

This clone was picked up one time. The chain links TRBV7-2 to TRBJ2-1; 8 positions agree with TRBD2. Germline V lookup: CDR1 SGHTA, CDR2 FQGNSA. J gave up 3 bases and V 5 bases, and 3 bases lay outside the gene matches. The CDR3 is made up of 14 amino acids. The CDR3: CASSGGRNYNEQFF. In DNA, the CDR3 is TGTGCCAGCAGCGGCGGGAGGAACTACAATGAGCAGTTCTTC.

CDR3 sequence reads: CASSLQTGGKNIQYF. The CDR3, as DNA: TGTGCCAGCTCACTCCAGACAGGGGGCAAAAACATTCAGTACTTC. The V call is TRBV18, the J call TRBJ2-4; 9 bases align to TRBD1. Germline CDR1 and CDR2: KGHSH and LQKENI. Trimming at V came to 4 bases and at J to 3 bases, leaving 4 bases not matched to a gene. The CDR3 contains 15 residues.

The chain has TRBV5-5 and TRBJ2-1; no firm D call. Germline V gene sequence: CDR1 SGHKS, CDR2 YYEKEE (reference sequence). V shed 2 bases and J shed 6 bases, with 18 bases lying between them. This CDR3 is 16 amino acids long. CDR3 residues: CASSLDFRRVVNEQFF. The CDR3 bases are TGTGCCAGCAGCTTAGACTTTAGAAGGGTCGTCAATGAGCAGTTCTTC.

This chain joins TRBV9 and TRBJ1-3, with D unresolved. CDR3 length equals 13 residues. V lost 0 bases to trimming and J lost 4 bases, with 5 bases between them. CDR1 is SGDLS, CDR2 YYNGEE, per germline. CDR3 residues: CASSVAGGNTIYF. Written as DNA, the CDR3 is TGTGCCAGCAGCGTAGCGGGGGGAAACACCATATATTTT.

This clone occurred once. This rearrangement joins TRBV6-1 to TRBJ1-5, with a possible D match to TRBD1 (5 bases). This CDR3 spans 16 amino acids. CDR1 is MNHNS and CDR2 is SASEGT in the germline V gene. V was shortened by 2 bases and J by 0 bases, with 11 bases between the two germline ends. For the CDR3, the DNA is TGTGCCAGCAGTGAATCTAGGGGCCATAGCAATCAGCCCCAGCATTTT. This sequence encodes CASSESRGHSNQPQHF.

The V and J genes are TRBV27 and TRBJ1-2; 11 bases line up with TRBD1. The germline CDR1 and CDR2 sequences are MNHEY and SMNVEV (reference sequence). Germline trimming cut 2 bases from V and 7 bases from J; bases unmatched to any gene: 6. This CDR3 comprises 15 residues. The CDR3 sequence: CASSLGQGARSGYTF. CDR3 in DNA: TGTGCCAGCAGTTTAGGACAGGGGGCTAGGAGTGGCTACACCTTC.

Comment on this clone: Other DNA sequences in the same sample also yield this CDR3. The chain is built from TRBV28 and TRBJ2-7; D is unclear. Germline V gene sequence: CDR1 MDHEN, CDR2 SYDVKM. CDR3 length: 12 residues. V was clipped by 6 bases and J by 3 bases, with 9 bases between them. In nucleotides, the CDR3 is TGTGCCAGCAGCCGAGGTGGCTACGAGCAGTACTTC. The encoded protein is CASSRGGYEQYF.

About this clone: Other DNA sequences in this sample translate to the same CDR3. The rearrangement joins TRBV7-9 to TRBJ2-7, with D tentatively TRBD1 or TRBD2 (5 bases each). Germline CDR1 and CDR2: SEHNR and FQNEAQ (reference sequence). Trimming took 6 bases from V and 2 from J, leaving 14 bases between them. The CDR3 consists of 14 residues. CDR3 protein: CASSSGTAAYEQYF. In nucleotides, the CDR3 is TGTGCCAGCAGTTCCGGGACCGCGGCCTACGAGCAGTACTTC.

The chain links TRBV5-1 to TRBJ2-7, with D unclear. The CDR3 is made up of 12 amino acids. Trimming took off 4 bases at V and 7 bases at J, with 12 bases between the two ends. The germline CDR1 and CDR2 sequences are SGHRS and YFSETQ. The CDR3 DNA follows: TGCGCCAGCAGCACCGGACGGTGGGAGCAGTACTTC. It translates to CASSTGRWEQYF.

The genes are TRBV9 and TRBJ2-5; possibly TRBD2 for D (5 bases). The CDR3 runs to 13 residues. Germline V gene sequence: CDR1 SGDLS, CDR2 YYNGEE. With 3 bases removed from V and 5 bases from J, the gap between germline ends came to 11 bases. CDR3 DNA sequence: TGTGCCAGCAGCGCTTCTAGCTGGGAGACCCAGTACTTC. As protein: CASSASSWETQYF.

The rearrangement joins TRBV7-9 to TRBJ2-7; a possible D gene is TRBD2 (6 bases). Looked up from germline, CDR1 is SEHNR and CDR2 is FQNEAQ (reference sequence). The CDR3 totals 12 residues. V was cut by 6 bases and J by 6 bases, with 12 bases left in between. CDR3 in amino acids: CASRAGTLEQYF. CDR3 coding DNA: TGTGCCAGCAGAGCCGGGACTCTCGAGCAGTACTTC.

The chain is built from TRBV7-9 and TRBJ2-7; tentatively, D is TRBD2 (5 bases). With 5 bases removed from V and 5 bases from J, the gap between germline ends came to 16 bases. This CDR3 contains 14 residues. Germline V gene sequence: CDR1 SEHNR, CDR2 FQNEAQ (reference sequence). Here the CDR3 reads CASSPRLLGHEQYF. As DNA, the CDR3 is TGTGCCAGCAGCCCCCGACTACTAGGGCACGAGCAGTACTTC.

The CDR3 region has the DNA TGTGCCAGCAGCCCGAGGAGGAATTTGCGGGACGGTAGGGAGACCCAGTACTTC. Protein sequence: CASSPRRNLRDGRETQYF. The V and J genes are TRBV11-2 and TRBJ2-5; possible D gene TRBD2, 6 bases. Per germline, CDR1 SGHAT and CDR2 FQNNGV. Trimming shortened V by 5 bases and J by 5 bases, and 27 bases separated the two germline ends. This CDR3 has 18 residues.

V usage is TRBV4-1 and J usage is TRBJ2-1; 10 bases map to TRBD2. Germline V gives CDR1 MGHRA, CDR2 YSYEKL. The CDR3 loop spans 17 amino acids. J was trimmed by 7 bases and V by 1 base; bases with no gene match: 10. CDR3 coding DNA: TGCGCCAGCAGCCAAGTAAGCGGGAGGGCCTTCAGAAATGAGCAGTTCTTC. Translating it yields CASSQVSGRAFRNEQFF.

The chain recombines TRBV5-1 with TRBJ2-1; D is ambiguous. The CDR3 has 15 residues. Trimming left V 2 bases short and J 0 bases short, with 9 bases between. The germline V gene encodes CDR1 SGHRS and CDR2 YFSETQ. In nucleotides, the CDR3 is TGCGCCAGCAGCTTCGCAGCGAACTCCTACAATGAGCAGTTCTTC. As protein: CASSFAANSYNEQFF.

This chain joins TRBV19 and TRBJ2-3; maybe TRBD2 (6 bases). The V end was cut by 10 bases, the J end by 5 bases, with 16 bases between. This CDR3 spans 13 amino acids. Germline values: CDR1 LNHDA, CDR2 SQIVND (reference sequence). In DNA, the CDR3 is TGTGCCACCACTCTCGACGGGGGAGATACGCAGTATTTT. It specifies CATTLDGGDTQYF.

This sequence joins TRBV7-2 and TRBJ2-1; TRBD1 matches at 9 bases. The germline gives CDR1 SGHTA, CDR2 FQGNSA. V lost 5 bases, J lost 4 bases, and 9 bases stayed unmatched. The CDR3 spans 16 residues. The CDR3 DNA reads as TGTGCCAGCAGCCCTTCCGGGGACAGGGATTACAATGAGCAGTTCTTC. This codes for CASSPSGDRDYNEQFF. Based on the CDR3 plus reference TRBV7-2 and TRBJ2-1, the full variable domain is GAGVSQSPSNKVTEKGKDVELRCDPISGHTALYWYRQSLGQGLEFLIYFQGNSAPDKSGLPSDRFSAERTGGSVSTLTIQRTQQEDSAVYLCASSPSGDRDYNEQFFGPGTRLTVL.